This T cell receptor (beta chain) comes out of a study of cytomegalovirus exposure and HLA in healthy donors. Overall study: Samples from HLA-typed donors yielded about 85 million unique TCRs in an early data release.

PCR was performed using 60 Vbeta and 13 Jbeta primers. Clones were sequenced by immunoSEQ multiplex PCR, and TCRdb holds only the in-frame ones, with some missing. This table holds 100,000 to 150,000 clones, over 70% found once. V dropped 2 bases and J dropped 6; count of bases not matched to a gene: 13. Germline CDR1 is SGHRS and CDR2 is YFSETQ. This CDR3 is 16 amino acids long. The rearrangement links TRBV5-1 to TRBJ1-2, with 7 bases matching TRBD1. The sequence was obtained from a woman aged 55-69 years in good health and CMV-seropositive. The source material was PBMCs. The CDR3 here is CASSFDQGGKLNGYTF. The CDR3 nucleotides read TGCGCCAGCAGCTTTGACCAAGGGGGCAAGCTTAATGGCTACACCTTC. The whole variable domain, remainder taken from reference TRBV5-1 and TRBJ1-2, is KAGVTQTPRYLIKTRGQQVTLSCSPISGHRSVSWYQQTPGQGLQFLFEYFSETQRNKGNFPGRFSGRQFSNSRSEMNVSTLELGDSALYLCASSFDQGGKLNGYTFGSGTRLTVV.